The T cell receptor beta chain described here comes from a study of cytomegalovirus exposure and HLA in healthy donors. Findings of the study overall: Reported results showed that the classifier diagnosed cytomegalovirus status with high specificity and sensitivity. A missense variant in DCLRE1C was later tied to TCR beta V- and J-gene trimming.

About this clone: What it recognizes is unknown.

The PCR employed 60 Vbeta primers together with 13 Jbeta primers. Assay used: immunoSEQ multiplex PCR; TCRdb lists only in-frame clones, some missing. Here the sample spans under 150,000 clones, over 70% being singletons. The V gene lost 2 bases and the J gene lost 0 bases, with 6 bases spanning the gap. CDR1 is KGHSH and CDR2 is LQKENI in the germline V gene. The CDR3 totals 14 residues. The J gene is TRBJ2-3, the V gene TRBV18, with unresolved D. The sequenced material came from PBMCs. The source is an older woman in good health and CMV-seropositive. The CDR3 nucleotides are TGTGCCAGCTCACCAGGCCCTAGCACAGATACGCAGTATTTT. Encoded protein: CASSPGPSTDTQYF.